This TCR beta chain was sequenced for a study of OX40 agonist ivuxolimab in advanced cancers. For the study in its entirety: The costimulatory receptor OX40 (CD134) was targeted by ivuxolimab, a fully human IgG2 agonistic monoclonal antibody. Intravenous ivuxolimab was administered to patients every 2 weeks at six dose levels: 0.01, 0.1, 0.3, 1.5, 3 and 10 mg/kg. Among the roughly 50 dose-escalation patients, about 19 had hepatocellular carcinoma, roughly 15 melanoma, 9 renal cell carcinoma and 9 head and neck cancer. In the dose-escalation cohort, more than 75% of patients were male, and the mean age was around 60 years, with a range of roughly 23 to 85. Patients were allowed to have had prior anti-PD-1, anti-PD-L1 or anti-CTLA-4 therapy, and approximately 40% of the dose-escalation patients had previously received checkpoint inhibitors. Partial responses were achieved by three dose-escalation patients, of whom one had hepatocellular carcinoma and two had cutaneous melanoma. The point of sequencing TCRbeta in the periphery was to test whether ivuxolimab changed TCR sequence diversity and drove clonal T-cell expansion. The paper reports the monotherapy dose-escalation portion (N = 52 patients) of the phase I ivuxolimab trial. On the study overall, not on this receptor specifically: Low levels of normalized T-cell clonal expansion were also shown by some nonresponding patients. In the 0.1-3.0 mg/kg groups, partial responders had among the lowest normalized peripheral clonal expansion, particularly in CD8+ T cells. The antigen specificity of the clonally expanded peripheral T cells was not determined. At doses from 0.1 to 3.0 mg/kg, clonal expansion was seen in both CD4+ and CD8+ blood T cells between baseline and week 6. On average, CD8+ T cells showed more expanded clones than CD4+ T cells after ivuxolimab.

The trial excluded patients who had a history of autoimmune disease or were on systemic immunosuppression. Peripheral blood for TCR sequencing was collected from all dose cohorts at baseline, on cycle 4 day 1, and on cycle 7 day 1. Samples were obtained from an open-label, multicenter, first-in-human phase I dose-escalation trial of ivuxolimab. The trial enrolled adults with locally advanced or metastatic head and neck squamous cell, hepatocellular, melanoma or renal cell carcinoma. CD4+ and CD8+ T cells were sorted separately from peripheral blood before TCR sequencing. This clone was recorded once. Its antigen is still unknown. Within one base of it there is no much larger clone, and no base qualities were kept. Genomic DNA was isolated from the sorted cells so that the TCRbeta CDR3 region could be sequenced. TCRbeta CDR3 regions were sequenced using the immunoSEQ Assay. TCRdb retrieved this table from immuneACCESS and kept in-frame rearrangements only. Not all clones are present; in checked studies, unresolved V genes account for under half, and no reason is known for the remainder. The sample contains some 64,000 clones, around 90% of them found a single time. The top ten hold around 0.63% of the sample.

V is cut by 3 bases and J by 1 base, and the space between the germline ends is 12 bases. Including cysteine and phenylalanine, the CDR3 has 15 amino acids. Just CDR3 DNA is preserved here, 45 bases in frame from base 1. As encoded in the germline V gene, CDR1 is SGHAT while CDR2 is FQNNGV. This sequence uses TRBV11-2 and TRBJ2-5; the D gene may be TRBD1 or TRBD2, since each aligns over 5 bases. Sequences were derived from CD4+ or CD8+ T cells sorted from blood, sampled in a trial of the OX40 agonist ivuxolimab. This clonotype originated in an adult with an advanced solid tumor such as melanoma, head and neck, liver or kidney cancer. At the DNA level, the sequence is TGTGCCAGCAGCTTTTCCGGGACGACCCAAGAGACCCAGTACTTC. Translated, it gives CASSFSGTTQETQYF.